This T cell receptor (beta chain) was profiled in a study of blood T cell repertoires in COVID-19. In the authors' methods: Amplification from reference gene primers served as the basis for estimated nucleated cell counts. Clones were read by immunoSEQ multiplex PCR, and TCRdb kept only the in-frame ones, dropping some. The DNA gave D and trimming, while V, J and clone size come from that table. In the table there are about 200,000 clones, just over 85% of which are singletons. Germline V gives CDR1 MNHEY, CDR2 SMNVEV (reference sequence). Trimming cost V 6 bases and J 2 bases; bases outside gene matches: 3. CDR3 length: 13 residues.

The V and J genes are TRBV27 and TRBJ2-7, with 8 bases that match TRBD2. The specimen sequenced was peripheral blood. The sequence was collected from a man younger than 35 with active or convalescent COVID-19. CDR3: CASRRGDPYEQYF. The CDR3 DNA is TGTGCCAGCAGGCGGGGGGACCCCTACGAGCAGTACTTC.